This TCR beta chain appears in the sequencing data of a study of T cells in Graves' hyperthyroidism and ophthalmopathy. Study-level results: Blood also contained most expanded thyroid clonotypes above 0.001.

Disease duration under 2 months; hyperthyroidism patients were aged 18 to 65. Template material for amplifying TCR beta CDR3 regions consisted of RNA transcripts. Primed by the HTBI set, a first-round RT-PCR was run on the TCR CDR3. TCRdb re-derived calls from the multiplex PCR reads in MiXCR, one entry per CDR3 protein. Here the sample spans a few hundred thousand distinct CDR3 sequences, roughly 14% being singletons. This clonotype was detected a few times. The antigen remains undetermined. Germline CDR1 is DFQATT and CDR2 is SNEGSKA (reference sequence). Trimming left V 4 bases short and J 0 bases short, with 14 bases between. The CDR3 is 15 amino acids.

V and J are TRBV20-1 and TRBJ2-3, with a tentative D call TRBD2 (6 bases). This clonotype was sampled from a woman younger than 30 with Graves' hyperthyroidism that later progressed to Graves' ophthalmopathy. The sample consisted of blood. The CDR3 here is CSAISPRGSTDTQYF. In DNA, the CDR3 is TGCAGTGCTATATCCCCCCGGGGGAGCACAGATACGCAGTATTTT.